Many counts were recorded for the clone carrying this T cell receptor (beta chain). Its specificity is not known. The record originates from a study of CD8 T cells in ankylosing spondylitis. After removal of 6 bases from V and 0 bases from J, the junction contained 7 bases not matched to a gene. The CDR3 consists of 17 residues. TCRdb redid the calling of the 5' RACE reads with MiXCR, one entry per CDR3 protein. The sample lists some 300,000 distinct CDR3 sequences; about a fifth were seen once. The study, taken as a whole, reports: Matched ankylosing spondylitis synovial fluid reportedly showed significant enrichment of disease-linked clones.

The V and J genes are TRBV12-3 or TRBV12-4 and TRBJ2-7, with 14 bases that match TRBD2. This receptor was identified in a female donor with ankylosing spondylitis or in good health (not recorded which). Input material: blood, either unsorted or a sorted T cell fraction (not recorded which). CDR3 sequence (DNA): TGTGCCAGCAGCCATAGGACTAGCGGGAGGAGCTCCTACGAGCAGTACTTC. As protein: CASSHRTSGRSSYEQYF.